A selection of T cell receptor beta chains follows, all from one sample in a study of T cells in Graves' hyperthyroidism and ophthalmopathy. MiXCR, applied by TCRdb to the multiplex PCR reads, yields one record per CDR3 protein. The table shows nearly 600,000 distinct CDR3 sequences, with approximately 15% occurring only once. Sequences were obtained from blood. The receptor set was obtained from a woman under 30 with Graves' ophthalmopathy. CDR3s include the opening cysteine and the closing phenylalanine or tryptophan. The D gene is left open where the match is weak. Clone size is shown for a subset of rows, as once, few, many or a class of expanded clone.

length,V,D,size,J,DNA,CDR3
17,TRBV5-1,TRBD1,.,TRBJ1-2,TGCGCCAGCAGCTTGGGGACAGGGGCCAAACCAAACTATGGCTACACCTTC,CASSLGTGAKPNYGYTF
11,TRBV30,.,many,TRBJ1-2,TGTGCCTGGAGGAGGGGTTACGGCTACACCTTC,CAWRRGYGYTF
15,TRBV7-2,TRBD2,many,TRBJ2-5,TGTGCCAGCAGCGTCGCCGGGACTAGCTTGGAGACCCAGTACTTC,CASSVAGTSLETQYF
14,TRBV19,.,.,TRBJ2-4,TGTGCCAGTAGTATCCTACAGGGATGGGACATTCAGTACTTC,CASSILQGWDIQYF
13,TRBV5-1,.,.,TRBJ2-7,TGCGCCAGCAGCTCCCAGTCGTCCTACGAGCAGTACTTC,CASSSQSSYEQYF
11,TRBV6-2/TRBV6-3,.,.,TRBJ2-1,TGTGCCAGCGGACACCCTTACGAGCAGTTCTTC,CASGHPYEQFF
14,TRBV19,.,.,TRBJ1-2,TGTGCCAGTAGTGCCCACAGTGGGACCTATGGCTACACCTTC,CASSAHSGTYGYTF
19,TRBV20-1,TRBD2,.,TRBJ2-1,TGCAGTGCTAGGGGGAGCGTAGCTAGCGGGAGTATCGCCTACAATGAGCAGTTCTTC,CSARGSVASGSIAYNEQFF
15,TRBV20-1,.,once,TRBJ2-5,TGCAGTGCTAGTGGGCTAGCATTGGCGAGGGAGACCCAGTACTTC,CSASGLALARETQYF
16,TRBV6-2/TRBV6-3,.,few,TRBJ1-6,TGTGCCAGCAGTTGGAAGGGGGATTCCTATAATTCACCCCTCCACTTT,CASSWKGDSYNSPLHF
15,TRBV10-3,TRBD1,.,TRBJ1-1,TGTGCCACCAGGTGGGACAGAGTAAGGAACACTGAAGCTTTCTTT,CATRWDRVRNTEAFF
12,TRBV19,.,few,TRBJ1-4,TGTGCCAGTAGTATTAAGGGAGAAAAACTGTTTTTT,CASSIKGEKLFF
14,TRBV2,.,many,TRBJ1-2,TGTGCCAGCCCCAGGGGTCTTGAGGGCTATGGCTACACCTTC,CASPRGLEGYGYTF
11,TRBV24-1,.,.,TRBJ1-1,TGTGCCACCAGCCTTTGGGATGAAGCTTTCTTT,CATSLWDEAFF
15,TRBV7-9,TRBD1,many,TRBJ2-7,TGTGCCAGCAGCTTAGCAGGGGGCAAGACCTACGAGCAGTACTTC,CASSLAGGKTYEQYF
16,TRBV5-1,TRBD1,many,TRBJ1-5,TGCGCCAGCAGCTTGGGACAGGGGAAGGGCAATCAGCCCCAGCATTTT,CASSLGQGKGNQPQHF
18,TRBV19,TRBD2,.,TRBJ2-4,TGTGCCAGTCGTACCGCCAGCGGGGGAAACTTAGCCAAAAACATTCAGTACTTC,CASRTASGGNLAKNIQYF
15,TRBV2,.,many,TRBJ2-3,TGTGCCAGCCGGGTAGGAACGGGAGAGTTAGATACGCAGTATTTT,CASRVGTGELDTQYF
16,TRBV30,TRBD2,.,TRBJ2-7,TGTGCCTGGAGCCAAGTTATGGTAGCGGGAGTAGGCGAGCAGTACTTC,CAWSQVMVAGVGEQYF
13,TRBV30,.,many,TRBJ1-3,TGTGCCTGGAGTGTTGGTTTCGGAAACACCATATATTTT,CAWSVGFGNTIYF
18,TRBV20-1,TRBD2,.,TRBJ2-3,TGCAGTGCTAGCCGACCCGGAGCGGGGGGGGTTCCTGGAGATACGCAGTATTTT,CSASRPGAGGVPGDTQYF
15,TRBV6-6,.,many,TRBJ1-1,TGTGCCAGCAGTTACGAGTTCAGGGGAAACACTGAAGCTTTCTTT,CASSYEFRGNTEAFF
16,TRBV2,TRBD1,few,TRBJ2-7,TGTGCCAGCAGTCAAATCATCAGGGGGCACACCTACGAGCAGTACTTC,CASSQIIRGHTYEQYF
13,TRBV30,.,many,TRBJ1-1,TGTGCCTGGACCCACGGGTCCGGGTCTGAAGCTTTCTTT,CAWTHGSGSEAFF
16,TRBV9,TRBD2,few,TRBJ2-1,TGTGCCAGCAGCTCCGAGCCGGGACTAGCGGGAGATGAGCAGTTCTTC,CASSSEPGLAGDEQFF
12,TRBV20-1,.,many,TRBJ1-5,TGCAGTGCTTACGACAGAGATCAGCCCCAGCATTTT,CSAYDRDQPQHF
16,TRBV5-5,.,many,TRBJ2-1,TGTGCCAGCCTTCGGACTGACATTAACTCCTACAATGAGCAGTTCTTC,CASLRTDINSYNEQFF
15,TRBV11-2,.,many,TRBJ2-7,TGTGCCAGCAGCTCCCTGAGGGGTAGGTCCTACGAGCAGTACTTC,CASSSLRGRSYEQYF
15,TRBV12-3/TRBV12-4,TRBD1,many,TRBJ1-2,TGTGCCAGCAGACTTACAGGGGGCACTAACTATGGCTACACCTTC,CASRLTGGTNYGYTF
18,TRBV4-3,TRBD1,.,TRBJ2-3,TGCGCCAGCAGCCTCGGGACAGCACACAACCAAATCACAGATACGCAGTATTTT,CASSLGTAHNQITDTQYF
15,TRBV20-1,.,many,TRBJ2-5,TGCAGTGCTAGATCCCCCCAAGGGTCTGGCGAGACCCAGTACTTC,CSARSPQGSGETQYF
14,TRBV12-3/TRBV12-4,.,many,TRBJ2-1,TGTGCCAGCAGTTTTCGGGGCGGGTATGGTGAGCAGTTCTTC,CASSFRGGYGEQFF
16,TRBV7-2,.,.,TRBJ2-7,TGTGCCAGCAGCTCAGGACTGGCGGCCTCCCCGCACGAGCAGTACTTC,CASSSGLAASPHEQYF
16,TRBV27,.,many,TRBJ2-3,TGTGCCAGCAGTTTGTCTAGCGATAGCCCCCCCGGCTCGCAGTATTTT,CASSLSSDSPPGSQYF
13,TRBV24-1,.,many,TRBJ1-2,TGTGCCACCAGTGAGAGGGACTGGCATGGCTACACCTTC,CATSERDWHGYTF
14,TRBV13,.,.,TRBJ1-2,TGTGCCAGCAGCTTAGGGGCGGATTTCTATGGCTACACCTTC,CASSLGADFYGYTF
14,TRBV5-1,TRBD1,many,TRBJ1-2,TGCGCCAGCAGCCCGGGACAGGCTAGCGATGGCTACACCTTC,CASSPGQASDGYTF
12,TRBV12-5,.,many,TRBJ1-1,TGTGCTAGTGGTTTGCCACGGGGTGAAGCTTTCTTT,CASGLPRGEAFF
15,TRBV27,TRBD2,few,TRBJ2-3,TGTGCCAGCAACAGACTAGCGGGAGACGGCGATACGCAGTATTTT,CASNRLAGDGDTQYF
15,TRBV28,.,many,TRBJ2-5,TGTGCCAGCAGTTCGGGAGGACAGGGTGGAGAGACCCAGTACTTC,CASSSGGQGGETQYF
18,TRBV4-1,TRBD2,.,TRBJ2-1,TGCGCCAGCAGCCCACCCCCCAGACTAGCCCCTACAAAGGATGAGCAGTTCTTC,CASSPPPRLAPTKDEQFF
18,TRBV6-5,TRBD2,few,TRBJ2-7,TGTGCCAGCAGTTTGGGGACTAGCGGGAGGCCGAGCTCCTACGAGCAGTACTTC,CASSLGTSGRPSSYEQYF
17,TRBV12-3/TRBV12-4,TRBD1,many,TRBJ1-2,TGTGCCAGCAGTCCGGGGACAGGGCGCATTACCCCTACTGGCTACACCTTC,CASSPGTGRITPTGYTF
14,TRBV6-1,.,many,TRBJ2-1,TGTGCCAGCATTACCGGGGGCTCCTACAATGAGCAGTTCTTC,CASITGGSYNEQFF
15,TRBV20-1,.,.,TRBJ1-2,TGCAGTGCTAGAGATCCCCGGGCAGGGGACTATGGCGACACCTTC,CSARDPRAGDYGDTF
16,TRBV28,TRBD2,many,TRBJ2-1,TGTGCCAGCAGCAAAGGACAATCCGGGACTACCGATGAGCAGTTCTTC,CASSKGQSGTTDEQFF
14,TRBV20-1,TRBD2,many,TRBJ2-3,TGCAGTGCTAGGGTAGCGGGAGGGAGCGATACGCAGTATTTT,CSARVAGGSDTQYF
14,TRBV28,.,many,TRBJ2-7,TGTGCCAGCAGTGGGGACTTGTCGGTCCACGAGCAGTACTTC,CASSGDLSVHEQYF